These 29 T cell receptor beta chains share one sample of origin, sequenced in a study of T cells after yellow fever vaccination. TCRdb fed the 5' RACE reads into MiXCR, producing one record per CDR3 protein. The sample yields hundreds of thousands of distinct CDR3 sequences, approximately 13% seen once. Sequenced here: PBMCs, sampled on the day of the yellow fever booster vaccination. These receptor sequences come from a man between 25 and 39 years old who received the YFV17D yellow fever vaccine.

The CDR3 loop reads CASTRQGWNQPQHF. Written as DNA, the CDR3 is TGTGCCAGCACCCGACAGGGGTGGAATCAGCCCCAGCATTTT. The rearrangement joins TRBV6-1 to TRBJ1-5, with 8 bases fitting TRBD1. The CDR3 has 14 residues. After removal of 7 bases from V and 4 bases from J, the junction contained 6 bases not matched to a gene. The germline V gene encodes CDR1 MNHNS and CDR2 SASEGT.

The chain is built from TRBV14 and TRBJ1-2; D remains unclear. Germline CDR1 reads SGHDN; CDR2 reads FVKESK. Trimming took off 5 bases at V and 2 bases at J, with 9 bases between the two ends. The length of the CDR3 is 13 residues. As DNA, the CDR3 is TGTGCCAGCAGCACACCGCGGAACTATGGCTACACCTTC. Translating gives CASSTPRNYGYTF.

Many counts were recorded for this clonotype. The V gene is TRBV7-2, the J gene TRBJ2-3; the D is unclear. The V gene lost 7 bases and the J gene lost 7 bases, with 18 bases spanning the gap. The CDR3 is 14 residues long. Germline-derived CDR1 and CDR2 are SGHTA and FQGNSA. CDR3 nucleotide sequence: TGTGCCAGCACCCTCGACGGAAACAGCAATACGCAGTATTTT. Residues: CASTLDGNSNTQYF.

This clonotype was seen only a few times. The chain couples TRBV10-2 to TRBJ2-5; D ambiguous. V was shortened by 3 bases and J by 5 bases, with 10 bases between the two germline ends. The germline V gene has CDR1 WSHSY and CDR2 SAAADI. The CDR3 consists of 13 residues. CDR3 in DNA: TGCGCCAGCAGTGATGGGCCGAACGAGACCCAGTACTTC. It encodes CASSDGPNETQYF.

In its sample, this clonotype was seen many times. This rearrangement joins TRBV10-3 to TRBJ2-5; D remains unclear. Trimming cost V 3 bases and J 1 base, with 3 bases left between them. Germline-derived CDR1 and CDR2 are ENHRY and SYGVKD. The length of the CDR3 is 12 residues. The CDR3 is CAISEIQETQYF. The CDR3 coding sequence is TGTGCCATCAGTGAAATCCAAGAGACCCAGTACTTC.

The chain recombines TRBV28 with TRBJ1-5, with D tentatively TRBD1 (5 bases). This CDR3 is 15 amino acids long. Trimming cost V 1 base and J 6 bases, with 13 bases left between them. Germline CDR1 and CDR2: MDHEN and SYDVKM. The CDR3: CASSLFGGTPQPQHF. The CDR3 coding sequence is TGTGCCAGCAGTTTATTCGGGGGGACCCCTCAGCCCCAGCATTTT.

This clonotype was seen a few times. V gene TRBV12-5 combines with J gene TRBJ2-1; D is ambiguous. The CDR3 is made up of 13 amino acids. CDR1 is LGHNT and CDR2 is FRNRAP in the germline V gene. The germline V and J ends were trimmed by 1 base and 7 bases, with 8 bases remaining between them. The CDR3 bases are TGTGCTAGTGGTTTGGAAGGGTGGAATGAGCAGTTCTTC. Translating it yields CASGLEGWNEQFF.

The J gene is TRBJ2-7, the V gene TRBV7-9; tentatively, D is TRBD2 (7 bases). Trimming removed 2 bases at V and 3 bases at J, with 14 bases between. Germline-derived CDR1 and CDR2 are SEHNR and FQNEAQ (reference sequence). The length of the CDR3 is 15 residues. CDR3 protein: CASSLQGTTLYEQYF. CDR3 coding DNA: TGTGCCAGCAGCTTACAGGGGACTACACTCTACGAGCAGTACTTC. The whole variable domain, filled in from reference TRBV7-9 and TRBJ2-7, reads DTGVSQNPRHKITKRGQNVTFRCDPISEHNRLYWYRQTLGQGPEFLTYFQNEAQLEKSRLLSDRFSAERPKGSFSTLEIQRTEQGDSAMYLCASSLQGTTLYEQYFGPGTRLTVT.

The J gene is TRBJ2-5, the V gene TRBV10-2, with D perhaps matching TRBD1 or TRBD2 (6 bases each). With 6 bases removed from V and 5 bases from J, the gap between germline ends came to 13 bases. The CDR3 is made up of 13 amino acids. Germline lookup yields CDR1 WSHSY and CDR2 SAAADI. In DNA form, the CDR3 reads TGCGCCAGCAGAAAACAGGGAGGTGAGACCCAGTACTTC. It is translated as CASRKQGGETQYF.

This clonotype has more than one count but fewer than ten. J is TRBJ2-3 and V is TRBV6-1; 11 bases are a match to TRBD1. This CDR3 region has 15 residues. With 6 bases clipped from V and 5 bases from J, the junction kept 7 bases outside the gene matches. The germline gives CDR1 MNHNS, CDR2 SASEGT. The CDR3 loop reads CASRRTGGAQDTQYF. The CDR3 DNA is TGTGCCAGCAGACGGACAGGGGGCGCCCAAGATACGCAGTATTTT.

The V gene is TRBV4-3, the J gene TRBJ1-2; 7 bases line up with TRBD1. The CDR3 has 18 amino acids. J was trimmed by 0 bases and V by 3 bases; bases with no gene match: 13. Per germline, CDR1 LGHNA and CDR2 YSLEER. The CDR3 DNA sequence: TGCGCCAGCAGCCAGGAACCGCCCCCAGGGGGAGCTAACTATGGCTACACCTTC. This encodes CASSQEPPPGGANYGYTF.

V is TRBV7-8 and J is TRBJ2-5; D is unresolved. V lost 3 bases and J 2 bases, leaving 10 bases between the germline ends. Germline V gene lookup returns CDR1 SGHVS and CDR2 FQNEAQ. The CDR3 has 14 amino acids. The CDR3 nucleotides read TGTGCCAGCAGCTTTTCGGAATGGCAAGAGACCCAGTACTTC. Amino acids: CASSFSEWQETQYF.

The rearrangement joins TRBV7-2 to TRBJ2-1; D gene ambiguous. Germline V gene sequence: CDR1 SGHTA, CDR2 FQGNSA. V lost 5 bases and J 9 bases, leaving 11 bases between the germline ends. The CDR3 covers 12 residues. The CDR3 protein is CASSQSFGEQFF. The CDR3 DNA is TGTGCCAGCAGCCAGTCCTTCGGTGAGCAGTTCTTC.

This clonotype showed up just a few times. This chain joins TRBV12-3 or TRBV12-4 and TRBJ1-1; D unresolved. V was trimmed by 3 bases and J by 1 base, leaving 9 bases between them. The CDR3 runs 14 residues. The CDR3 DNA reads as TGTGCCAGCAGTTTTGGCCCTACGAACACTGAAGCTTTCTTT. Residues: CASSFGPTNTEAFF.

The genes are TRBV20-1 and TRBJ1-5; 11 bases are a match to TRBD1. In germline, CDR1 is DFQATT, CDR2 SNEGSKA (reference sequence). The CDR3 totals 14 residues. The CDR3 region has the DNA TGCGCCGGGACAGGGGGAGGGAGCAATCAGCCCCAGCATTTT. Translated: CAGTGGGSNQPQHF.

There are a few counts of this clonotype. CDR3 in amino acids: CSAPDRGHLSSYEQYF. DNA of the CDR3: TGCAGTGCGCCGGACAGGGGCCACTTAAGCTCCTACGAGCAGTACTTC. J is TRBJ2-7 and V is TRBV20-1, with TRBD1 matching 9 bases. This CDR3 contains 16 residues. V trimming: 6 bases; J trimming: 0 bases; junction bases outside the gene matches: 12. The germline V gene has CDR1 DFQATT and CDR2 SNEGSKA (reference sequence).

The genes are TRBV4-2 and TRBJ2-3; TRBD2 matches at 8 bases. This CDR3 spans 16 amino acids. V shed 2 bases and J 5 bases; nucleotides not matched to a gene: 9. Looked up from germline, CDR1 is LGHNA and CDR2 is YNFKEQ. This chain's CDR3 is CASSQIIAGPGDTQYF. CDR3 nucleotide sequence: TGTGCCAGCAGCCAAATAATAGCGGGGCCGGGAGATACGCAGTATTTT.

This clonotype came up a few times. This chain links TRBV6-1 with TRBJ2-2, with D possibly being TRBD1 (5 bases). The CDR3 length is 13 residues. Germline V gene lookup returns CDR1 MNHNS and CDR2 SASEGT. Trimming stripped 6 bases from V and 6 bases from J, with 11 bases between. The CDR3 sequence is CASSRVRSGELFF. For the CDR3, the DNA is TGTGCCAGCAGCAGGGTACGGTCCGGGGAGCTGTTTTTT.

This rearrangement joins TRBV20-1 to TRBJ2-1, with 8 bases aligning to TRBD2. The CDR3 is 17 amino acids. Losses at the gene ends were 0 bases for V and 3 bases for J; bases not matched to a gene: 10. CDR1 and CDR2 from the germline V gene are DFQATT and SNEGSKA (reference sequence). CDR3 residues: CSARDRKEAGVYNEQFF. The CDR3 region has the DNA TGCAGTGCTAGAGATAGGAAAGAAGCGGGAGTCTACAATGAGCAGTTCTTC.

The chain carries TRBV6-2 or TRBV6-3 and TRBJ2-7, with D perhaps TRBD1 or TRBD2 (6 bases each). V dropped 4 bases and J dropped 2 bases, with 12 bases sitting between them. CDR1 MNHEY and CDR2 SVGEGT come from the germline V gene. The CDR3 is made up of 14 amino acids. CDR3 sequence reads: CASSSPGATYEQYF. CDR3 nucleotides: TGTGCCAGCAGTTCGCCGGGGGCGACCTACGAGCAGTACTTC.

This clonotype was counted many times. This chain connects TRBV12-3 or TRBV12-4 to TRBJ1-3; the D gene is possibly TRBD1 (6 bases). Trimming shortened V by 6 bases and J by 4 bases, and 13 bases separated the two germline ends. CDR3 length equals 14 residues. DNA for the CDR3: TGTGCCAGCAGCTTCGGGGGCTCCGGAAACACCATATATTTT. Its protein is CASSFGGSGNTIYF.

The chain is built from TRBV6-2 or TRBV6-3 and TRBJ2-7, with a possible D match to TRBD1 (5 bases). Per germline, CDR1 MNHEY and CDR2 SVGEGT. Trimming pared 2 bases from V and 2 bases from J, leaving 7 bases between. The CDR3 has 13 amino acids. In DNA form, the CDR3 reads TGTGCCAGCAGTTACGGACACCCCTACGAGCAGTACTTC. This sequence encodes CASSYGHPYEQYF.

The chain has TRBV24-1 and TRBJ1-1; no reliable D call. CDR3 length equals 16 residues. Trimming shortened V by 4 bases and J by 2 bases, and 16 bases separated the two germline ends. Germline lookup yields CDR1 KGHDR and CDR2 SFDVKD. The chain's CDR3 is CATSDSRGFANTEAFF. The CDR3 DNA reads TGTGCCACCAGTGACTCCCGGGGATTCGCAAACACTGAAGCTTTCTTT.

The chain employs TRBV11-2 and TRBJ2-7; D uncertain. Germline V gene lookup returns CDR1 SGHAT and CDR2 FQNNGV. Trimming stripped 5 bases from V and 4 bases from J, with 27 bases between. The CDR3 contains 18 residues. Written as DNA, the CDR3 is TGTGCCAGCAGCCCAGCAAGAGCCAATTCCGTAAACGCTTACGAGCAGTACTTC. Its protein is CASSPARANSVNAYEQYF. The whole variable domain, filled in from reference TRBV11-2 and TRBJ2-7, reads EAGVAQSPRYKIIEKRQSVAFWCNPISGHATLYWYQQILGQGPKLLIQFQNNGVVDDSQLPKDRFSAERLKGVDSTLKIQPAKLEDSAVYLCASSPARANSVNAYEQYFGPGTRLTVT.

The genes are TRBV5-1 and TRBJ2-1, with D perhaps given as TRBD1 or TRBD2 (6 bases each). CDR1 and CDR2 from the germline V gene are SGHRS and YFSETQ. This CDR3 spans 17 amino acids. With 4 bases removed from V and 5 bases from J, the gap between germline ends came to 22 bases. The DNA for the CDR3 is TGCGCCAGCAGCCGACTTTGGGGGGCTTATTCGAACAATGAGCAGTTCTTC. Protein product: CASSRLWGAYSNNEQFF.

The genes are TRBV24-1 and TRBJ2-1, with a tentative D call TRBD1 (6 bases). CDR3 length: 14 amino acids. V was pared by 5 bases and J by 6 bases, with 13 bases between. Germline lookup yields CDR1 KGHDR and CDR2 SFDVKD. The CDR3 loop is CATSAAGEINEQFF. CDR3 bases: TGTGCCACCAGTGCGGCAGGGGAGATCAATGAGCAGTTCTTC.

The chain has TRBV12-3 or TRBV12-4 and TRBJ1-1; the D gene is possibly TRBD1 (5 bases). CDR3 length: 12 amino acids. The germline V and J ends were trimmed by 4 bases and 7 bases, with 10 bases remaining between them. Here the CDR3 reads CASSYGGGEAFF. CDR3 DNA sequence: TGTGCCAGCAGTTACGGGGGAGGTGAAGCTTTCTTT.

The rearrangement links TRBV5-1 to TRBJ2-6; D not certain. Trimming left V 0 bases short and J 2 bases short, with 6 bases between. The CDR3 is 15 amino acids. The V gene's germline CDR1 is SGHRS and CDR2 YFSETQ. The CDR3 DNA reads as TGCGCCAGCAGCTTGGAGATGACTGGGGCCAACGTCCTGACTTTC. Translation: CASSLEMTGANVLTF.

The chain's CDR3 is CATRLGQENQPQHF. Here the CDR3 DNA reads TGTGCCACCAGGCTAGGTCAGGAGAATCAGCCCCAGCATTTT. V usage is TRBV15 and J usage is TRBJ1-5; D gene uncertain. Germline-derived CDR1 and CDR2 are LNHNV and YYDKDF (reference sequence). Trimming took 6 bases from V and 4 from J, leaving 13 bases between them. The length of the CDR3 is 14 residues.